This TCR beta chain was sequenced in a study of blood T cell repertoires in COVID-19. Study-level background: The analysed material was cDNA or gDNA that came from T cells, B-cell-depleted T cells, or PBMCs.

In germline, CDR1 is MDHEN, CDR2 SYDVKM. The CDR3 extends over 12 amino acids. Trimming cost V 7 bases and J 5 bases; bases outside gene matches: 1. Using immunoSEQ multiplex PCR, the repertoire was profiled, and TCRdb retains in-frame clones only, with some absent. Of fewer than 350,000 clones in the sample, 75% to 90% are singletons; the top ten hold around 14%. Remarks on this clone: The sample has other DNA sequences that encode this CDR3 too.

Seattle's cohort entered during active infection and was followed longitudinally. The chain carries TRBV28 and TRBJ1-5; 8 nucleotides match TRBD1. Sequencing was performed on peripheral blood. The TCR was taken from a woman in her seventies with COVID-19, enrolled during active disease. The CDR3 reads CASKQGDQPQHF. The CDR3 DNA is TGTGCCAGCAAACAGGGGGATCAGCCCCAGCATTTT.